The next 15 T cell receptor beta chains were all read from a single sample in a study of hypomethylating agent response in myelodysplastic syndrome. Produced via immunoSEQ multiplex PCR; TCRdb's table is partial and in-frame only. The sample holds a few thousand clones, around 80% seen once. The source material was bone marrow, sampled before or after starting hypomethylating agent treatment for myelodysplastic syndrome (not recorded which). All receptors come from a human donor with myelodysplastic syndrome.

V and J are TRBV18 and TRBJ2-5; a possible D gene is TRBD2 (6 bases). Trimming cost V 6 bases and J 1 base, with 12 bases left between them. The length of the CDR3 is 14 residues. Germline CDR1 KGHSH, CDR2 LQKENI. In nucleotides, the CDR3 is TGTGCCAGCTCGCGGGGTGGCGGCCAAGAGACCCAGTACTTC. The encoded protein is CASSRGGGQETQYF.

This chain joins TRBV18 and TRBJ1-4; 8 nucleotides line up with TRBD1. Looked up from germline, CDR1 is KGHSH and CDR2 is LQKENI. The V gene end was trimmed by 3 bases and the J gene end by 10 bases; junction bases not matched to a gene: 10. This CDR3 has 15 residues. The DNA for the CDR3 is TGTGCCAGCTCACCCTCCTCCGGGACAGGCCTAAAACTGTTTTTT. It codes for CASSPSSGTGLKLFF.

A remark on this clone: One end of the junction is discordant with germline, which a read error may explain. The rearrangement uses TRBV7-8 and TRBJ2-7, with 8 bases matching TRBD2. The V gene's germline CDR1 is SGHVS and CDR2 FQNEAQ. The length of the CDR3 is 12 residues. This chain's CDR3 is CASSLSGREALF. CDR3 DNA sequence: TGTGCCAGCAGCTTAAGTGGGCGGGAGGCCCTCTTC.

The CDR3 sequence: CASSREAGGYTF. The CDR3 DNA reads as TGCGCCAGCAGCAGAGAAGCCGGCGGCTACACCTTC. J is TRBJ1-2 and V is TRBV5-1, with unresolved D. V was shortened by 4 bases and J by 8 bases, with 12 bases between the two germline ends. The CDR3 covers 12 residues. Germline CDR1 reads SGHRS; CDR2 reads YFSETQ.

The gene calls are TRBV4-1 and TRBJ1-1; 9 bases line up with TRBD1. The CDR3 length is 16 residues. Per the germline V gene, CDR1 is MGHRA and CDR2 is YSYEKL. V shed 5 bases and J 6 bases; nucleotides not matched to a gene: 13. CDR3 protein: CASSARSGQGNAEAFF. CDR3 in DNA: TGCGCCAGCAGCGCAAGAAGTGGACAGGGGAATGCTGAAGCTTTCTTT.

V gene TRBV10-3 combines with J gene TRBJ2-5, with TRBD2 identical over 9 bases. After removal of 0 bases from V and 11 bases from J, the junction contained 10 bases not matched to a gene. The CDR3 totals 15 residues. Germline CDR1 is ENHRY and CDR2 is SYGVKD. CDR3 protein: CAISESGGRALEQYF. The CDR3 nucleotides read TGTGCCATCAGTGAGTCGGGCGGGAGGGCTCTTGAGCAGTACTTC.

This clone occurred a few times. The genes are TRBV9 and TRBJ1-6, with a possible D match to TRBD1 (5 bases). The CDR3 loop spans 15 amino acids. Between the trimmed V and J ends, which lost 3 bases and 3 bases, there was a span of 10 bases. Germline assignment: CDR1 SGDLS and CDR2 YYNGEE. CDR3 loop: CASSAGRSYNSPLHF. For the CDR3, the DNA is TGTGCCAGCAGCGCGGGACGAAGCTATAATTCACCCCTCCACTTT.

This CDR3 is CASSLPSGGYGYTF. For the CDR3, the DNA is TGCGCCAGCAGCTTGCCATCTGGCGGCTATGGCTACACCTTC. This sequence joins TRBV5-1 and TRBJ1-2, with D uncertain. V was clipped by 1 base and J by 4 bases, with 11 bases between them. Germline V gene sequence: CDR1 SGHRS, CDR2 YFSETQ. This CDR3 comprises 14 residues.

The chain is built from TRBV28 and TRBJ1-3; no reliable D call. Trimming pared 10 bases from V and 0 bases from J, leaving 7 bases between. The CDR3 sequence is 12 residues long. Germline CDR1 is MDHEN and CDR2 is SYDVKM. The CDR3 protein is CAILDSGNTIYF. Here the CDR3 DNA reads TGTGCCATCTTAGACTCTGGAAACACCATATATTTT.

The V gene is TRBV19, the J gene TRBJ2-1; 13 bases match TRBD2. This CDR3 is 15 amino acids long. V lost 8 bases, J lost 9 bases, and 10 bases stayed unmatched. CDR1 is LNHDA, CDR2 SQIVND, per germline (reference sequence). In nucleotides, the CDR3 is TGTGCCAGTTCTGCCGGGACTAGCGGGAAAATTGAGCAGTTCTTC. This gives the protein CASSAGTSGKIEQFF.

V usage is TRBV6-5 and J usage is TRBJ2-3; D gene unclear. The germline CDR1 and CDR2 sequences are MNHEY and SVGAGI. The V end was cut by 6 bases, the J end by 2 bases, with 15 bases between. The CDR3 spans 15 residues. The chain's CDR3 is CASRNYGRNTDTQYF. In nucleotides, the CDR3 is TGTGCCAGCAGGAATTATGGCAGAAACACAGATACGCAGTATTTT.

The chain employs TRBV5-1 and TRBJ1-5, with D perhaps TRBD1 (5 bases). Germline CDR1 reads SGHRS; CDR2 reads YFSETQ. V lost 1 base and J 5 bases, leaving 13 bases between the germline ends. The CDR3 spans 15 residues. The CDR3 is CASSLLGGTDQPQHF. CDR3 sequence (DNA): TGCGCCAGCAGCTTGTTGGGGGGAACAGATCAGCCCCAGCATTTT. The complete variable domain, with remaining parts taken from reference TRBV5-1 and TRBJ1-5, reads KAGVTQTPRYLIKTRGQQVTLSCSPISGHRSVSWYQQTPGQGLQFLFEYFSETQRNKGNFPGRFSGRQFSNSRSEMNVSTLELGDSALYLCASSLLGGTDQPQHFGDGTRLSIL.

V gene TRBV18 combines with J gene TRBJ2-7, with TRBD2 as a possible D gene (5 bases). CDR3 size: 12 residues. V gave up 6 bases and J gave up 3 bases, with 9 bases separating them. From germline, CDR1 is KGHSH and CDR2 LQKENI. The CDR3 spells CASSPGVYEQYF. CDR3 in DNA: TGTGCCAGCTCCCCCGGGGTCTACGAGCAGTACTTC.

The rearrangement joins TRBV27 to TRBJ2-7; no clear D gene. Trimming took off 5 bases at V and 5 bases at J, with 22 bases between the two ends. The germline V gene encodes CDR1 MNHEY and CDR2 SMNVEV (reference sequence). The CDR3 contains 16 residues. The CDR3 nucleotides read TGTGCCAGCAGTCGAAAGGTCTTTAGCCACCAGGACGAGCAGTACTTC. As protein: CASSRKVFSHQDEQYF.

J is TRBJ2-2 and V is TRBV27; D is unresolved. Germline loops: CDR1 MNHEY, CDR2 SMNVEV (reference sequence). The CDR3 totals 14 residues. V lost 6 bases to trimming and J lost 0 bases, with 8 bases between them. The CDR3 coding sequence is TGTGCCAGCAGGGGGTCTGCGAACACCGGGGAGCTGTTTTTT. It encodes CASRGSANTGELFF.